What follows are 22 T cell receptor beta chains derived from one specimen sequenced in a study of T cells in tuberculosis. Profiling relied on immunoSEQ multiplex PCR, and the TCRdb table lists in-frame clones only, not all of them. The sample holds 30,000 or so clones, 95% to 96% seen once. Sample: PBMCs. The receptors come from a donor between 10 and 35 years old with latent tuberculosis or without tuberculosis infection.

The CDR3 here is CASSSQPGGRTGELFF. As DNA, the CDR3 is TGTGCCAGCAGTTCCCAACCCGGAGGGCGCACCGGGGAGCTGTTTTTT. The rearrangement uses TRBV7-3 and TRBJ2-2, with D maybe TRBD2 (6 bases). The ends were cut back, 6 bases at V and 4 bases at J, with 18 bases in the middle. Germline CDR1 is SGHTA and CDR2 is FQGTGA. This CDR3 comprises 16 residues.

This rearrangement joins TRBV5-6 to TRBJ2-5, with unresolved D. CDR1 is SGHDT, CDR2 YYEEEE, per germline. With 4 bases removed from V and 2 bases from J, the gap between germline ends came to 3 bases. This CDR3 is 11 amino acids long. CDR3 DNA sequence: TGTGCCAGCAGCCGTCAAGAGACCCAGTACTTC. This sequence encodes CASSRQETQYF. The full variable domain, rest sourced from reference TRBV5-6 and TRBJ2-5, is DAGVTQSPTHLIKTRGQQVTLRCSPKSGHDTVSWYQQALGQGPQFIFQYYEEEERQRGNFPDRFSGHQFPNYSSELNVNALLLGDSALYLCASSRQETQYFGPGTRLLVL.

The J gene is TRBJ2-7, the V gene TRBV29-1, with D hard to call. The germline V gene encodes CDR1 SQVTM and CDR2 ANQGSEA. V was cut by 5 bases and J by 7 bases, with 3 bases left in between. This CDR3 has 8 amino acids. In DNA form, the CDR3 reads TGCAGCGTTTCGGAGCAGTACTTC. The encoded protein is CSVSEQYF.

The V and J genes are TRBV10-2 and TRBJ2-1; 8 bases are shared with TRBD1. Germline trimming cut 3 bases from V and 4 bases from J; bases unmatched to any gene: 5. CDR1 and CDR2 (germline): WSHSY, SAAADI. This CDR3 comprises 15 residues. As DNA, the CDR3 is TGCGCCAGCAGTGATCGCAGGGGGCCTTACAATGAGCAGTTCTTC. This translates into CASSDRRGPYNEQFF.

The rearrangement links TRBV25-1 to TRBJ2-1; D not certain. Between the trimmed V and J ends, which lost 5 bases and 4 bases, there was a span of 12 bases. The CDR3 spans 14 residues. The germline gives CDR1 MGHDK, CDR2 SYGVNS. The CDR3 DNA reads TGTGCCAGCAGTCCCCGAAGAGGTTACAATGAGCAGTTCTTC. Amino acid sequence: CASSPRRGYNEQFF.

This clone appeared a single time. The CDR3, as DNA: TGTGCCAGCAGCACCAAAGCGGGAAGCACCGGGGAGCTGTTTTTT. Its translation: CASSTKAGSTGELFF. The chain carries TRBV9 and TRBJ2-2; 7 bases are a match to TRBD2. Germline V CDR1 and CDR2: SGDLS, YYNGEE. This CDR3 spans 15 amino acids. Trimming cost V 4 bases and J 4 bases; bases outside gene matches: 7.

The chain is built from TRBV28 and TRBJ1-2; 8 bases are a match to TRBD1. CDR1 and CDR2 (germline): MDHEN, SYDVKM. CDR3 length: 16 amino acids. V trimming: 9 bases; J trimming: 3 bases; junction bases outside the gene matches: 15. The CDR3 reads CASHSRRTGIDYGYTF. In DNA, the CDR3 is TGTGCCAGTCATAGCCGGAGGACAGGGATTGACTATGGCTACACCTTC.

CDR3 sequence: CASSAFLRSTDTQYF. The CDR3 DNA is TGTGCCAGCAGCGCCTTCCTGCGGAGCACAGATACGCAGTATTTT. This chain joins TRBV5-8 and TRBJ2-3; D call uncertain. CDR1 SGHTS and CDR2 YDEGEE come from the germline V gene. The V gene lost 4 bases and the J gene lost 0 bases, with 12 bases spanning the gap. This CDR3 is 15 amino acids long. Full variable domain (remainder filled in from reference TRBV5-8 and TRBJ2-3): EAGVTQSPTHLIKTRGQQATLRCSPISGHTSVYWYQQALGLGLQFLLWYDEGEERNRGNFPPRFSGRQFPNYSSELNVNALELEDSALYLCASSAFLRSTDTQYFGPGTRLTVL.

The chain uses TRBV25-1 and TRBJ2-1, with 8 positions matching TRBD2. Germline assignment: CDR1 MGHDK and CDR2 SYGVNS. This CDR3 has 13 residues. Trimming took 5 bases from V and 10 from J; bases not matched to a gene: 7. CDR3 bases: TGTGCCAGCAGTCGAGCGGGAGCATTGGAGCAGTTCTTC. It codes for CASSRAGALEQFF.

The CDR3 loop reads CASSQDVRSTGELFF. The CDR3 DNA reads TGTGCCAGCAGCCAAGATGTCCGGAGCACCGGGGAGCTGTTTTTT. The rearrangement joins TRBV4-2 to TRBJ2-2; D remains unclear. This CDR3 spans 15 amino acids. Germline CDR1 reads LGHNA; CDR2 reads YNFKEQ. V lost 0 bases, J lost 4 bases, and 9 bases lay in between.

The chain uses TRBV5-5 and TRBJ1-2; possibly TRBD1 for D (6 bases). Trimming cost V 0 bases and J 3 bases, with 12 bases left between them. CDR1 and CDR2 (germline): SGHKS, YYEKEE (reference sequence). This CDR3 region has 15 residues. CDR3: CASSLVDSDYYGYTF. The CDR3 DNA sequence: TGTGCCAGCAGCTTGGTGGACAGTGATTACTATGGCTACACCTTC.

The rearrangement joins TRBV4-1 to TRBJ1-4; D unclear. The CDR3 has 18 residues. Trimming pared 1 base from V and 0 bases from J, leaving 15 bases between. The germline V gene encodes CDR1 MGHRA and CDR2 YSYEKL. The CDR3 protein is CASSQGGRIPATNEKLFF. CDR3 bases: TGCGCCAGCAGCCAAGGAGGGCGGATTCCAGCAACTAATGAAAAACTGTTTTTT.

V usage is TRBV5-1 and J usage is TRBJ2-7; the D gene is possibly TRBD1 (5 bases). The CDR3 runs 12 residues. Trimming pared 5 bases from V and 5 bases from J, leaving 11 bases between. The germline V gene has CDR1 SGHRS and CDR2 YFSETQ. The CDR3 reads CASRSGFNEQYF. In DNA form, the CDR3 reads TGCGCCAGCAGATCAGGGTTTAACGAGCAGTACTTC.

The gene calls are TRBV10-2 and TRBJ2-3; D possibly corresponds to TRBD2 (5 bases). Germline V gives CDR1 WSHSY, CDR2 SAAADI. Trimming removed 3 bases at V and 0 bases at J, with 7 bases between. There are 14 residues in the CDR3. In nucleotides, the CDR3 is TGCGCCAGCAGTGACGGGGAAAGCACAGATACGCAGTATTTT. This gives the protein CASSDGESTDTQYF.

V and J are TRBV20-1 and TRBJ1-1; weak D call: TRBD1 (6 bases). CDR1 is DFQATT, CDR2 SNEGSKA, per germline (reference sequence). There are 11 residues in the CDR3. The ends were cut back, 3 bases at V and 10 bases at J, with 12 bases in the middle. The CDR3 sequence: CSASPDRLAFF. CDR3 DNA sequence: TGCAGTGCTAGCCCCGACAGGTTAGCTTTCTTT.

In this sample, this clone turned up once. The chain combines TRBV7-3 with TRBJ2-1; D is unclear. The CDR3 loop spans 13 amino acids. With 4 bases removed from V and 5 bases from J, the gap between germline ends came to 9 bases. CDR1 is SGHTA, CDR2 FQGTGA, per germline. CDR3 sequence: CASSSTGHNEQFF. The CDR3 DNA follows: TGTGCCAGCAGCTCTACGGGTCACAATGAGCAGTTCTTC.

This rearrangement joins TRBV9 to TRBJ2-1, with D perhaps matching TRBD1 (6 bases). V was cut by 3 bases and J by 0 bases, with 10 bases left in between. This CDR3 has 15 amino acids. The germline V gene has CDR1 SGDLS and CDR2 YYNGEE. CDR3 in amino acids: CASSGTGSSYNEQFF. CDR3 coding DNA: TGTGCCAGCAGCGGAACAGGGAGCTCCTACAATGAGCAGTTCTTC.

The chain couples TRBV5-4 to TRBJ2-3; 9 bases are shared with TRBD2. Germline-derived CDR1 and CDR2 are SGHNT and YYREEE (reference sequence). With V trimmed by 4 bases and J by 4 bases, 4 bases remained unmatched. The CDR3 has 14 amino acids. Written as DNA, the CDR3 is TGTGCCAGCAGCCCGGGACTAGCATCAGATACGCAGTATTTT. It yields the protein CASSPGLASDTQYF.

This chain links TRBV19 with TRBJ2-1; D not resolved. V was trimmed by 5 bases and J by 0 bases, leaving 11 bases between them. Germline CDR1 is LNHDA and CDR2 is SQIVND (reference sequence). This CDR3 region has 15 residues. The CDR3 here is CASSFYSSSYNEQFF. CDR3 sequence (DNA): TGTGCCAGTAGTTTCTATTCAAGCTCCTACAATGAGCAGTTCTTC.

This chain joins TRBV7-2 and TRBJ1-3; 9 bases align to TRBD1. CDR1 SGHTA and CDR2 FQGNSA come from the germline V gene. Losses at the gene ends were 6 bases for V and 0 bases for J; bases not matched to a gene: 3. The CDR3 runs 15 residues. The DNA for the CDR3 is TGTGCCAGCAGAAAGACAGGGGGCTCTGGAAACACCATATATTTT. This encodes CASRKTGGSGNTIYF.

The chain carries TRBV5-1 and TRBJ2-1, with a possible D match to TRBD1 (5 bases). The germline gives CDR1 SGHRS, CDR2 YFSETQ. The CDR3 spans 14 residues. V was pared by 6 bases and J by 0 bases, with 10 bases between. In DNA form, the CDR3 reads TGCGCCAGCACCCTCGACAGCTCCTACAATGAGCAGTTCTTC. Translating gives CASTLDSSYNEQFF.

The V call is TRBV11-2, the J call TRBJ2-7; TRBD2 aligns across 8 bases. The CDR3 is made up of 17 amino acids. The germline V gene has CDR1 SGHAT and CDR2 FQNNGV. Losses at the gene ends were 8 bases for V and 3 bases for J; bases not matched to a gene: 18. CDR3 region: CASGSLIVAGYNYEQYF. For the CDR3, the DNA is TGTGCCAGCGGGTCCCTTATAGTAGCGGGATACAACTACGAGCAGTACTTC.